This T cell receptor beta chain is drawn from a study of blood T cell repertoires in COVID-19. In germline, CDR1 is SGDLS, CDR2 YYNGEE. With 4 bases clipped from V and 0 bases from J, the junction kept 8 bases outside the gene matches. The CDR3 totals 17 residues. Measured with immunoSEQ multiplex PCR; TCRdb has only the in-frame clones, and not every one. The sample shows approximately 240,000 clones, roughly 90% of them seen only once. This clonotype was sampled from a woman aged 40 to 50 who had recovered from COVID-19. Sequenced material: peripheral blood. V and J are TRBV9 and TRBJ2-2, with 8 bases fitting TRBD1. CDR3 amino acids: CASSSPAGGSNTGELFF. Here the CDR3 DNA reads TGTGCCAGCAGCTCTCCCGCAGGGGGCTCGAACACCGGGGAGCTGTTTTTT.